Below are 24 T cell receptor beta chains sequenced from a single sample in a study of metastatic and nonmetastatic thyroid tumors. TCRdb re-clonotyped the PCR reads via MiXCR. This sample has 30,000 to 35,000 clones, with 14% to 15% found just once. Every patient was untreated before thyroid surgery. Sequenced material: blood. The receptors were gathered from a male donor with papillary thyroid cancer or a benign thyroid nodule (not recorded which). Some clones in this sample may be carry-over from other donors' samples.

This clone showed up many times. A read error may produce the germline difference seen at one junction end. The V and J genes are TRBV2 and TRBJ2-3; no clear D. Germline V gene sequence: CDR1 SNHLY, CDR2 FYNNEI. The CDR3 is 12 residues long. The CDR3 spells CATNPLGERFHF. In nucleotides, the CDR3 is TGTGCCACCAACCCCCTTGGCGAGAGGTTCCATTTT.

This clone has at least ten counts. A single base separates this from a much larger clone, so it may be a read error. The CDR3 DNA reads as TGTGCCAGCCACCTCTGGCCAGGTACGCAGTATTTT. It translates to CASHLWPGTQYF. The chain carries TRBV2 and TRBJ2-3; D not certain. The CDR3 is made up of 12 amino acids. Germline V lookup: CDR1 SNHLY, CDR2 FYNNEI. V gave up 8 bases and J gave up 8 bases, with 14 bases separating them.

The chain employs TRBV14 and TRBJ2-7, with a possible D match to TRBD2 (5 bases). The CDR3 extends over 16 amino acids. Trimming shortened V by 1 base and J by 6 bases, and 19 bases separated the two germline ends. CDR1 and CDR2 (germline): SGHDN, FVKESK. In DNA form, the CDR3 reads TGTGCCAGCAGCCAAGCACGGAGGTCAAGTGAATTCGAGCAGTACTTC. Translation gives CASSQARRSSEFEQYF.

Turning to this clone: With a much larger clone just one base away, this may be a read error. V is TRBV7-7 and J is TRBJ2-1, with D hard to call. The CDR3 has 14 residues. Germline CDR1 reads SSHAT; CDR2 reads FNYEAQ (reference sequence). As DNA, the CDR3 is TGTGCTAGCAGCTTAACCCTCCAGGCGGATGAGCAGTTCTTC. Protein sequence: CASSLTLQADEQFF.

In this sample, this clone turned up many times. The rearrangement uses TRBV11-1 and TRBJ2-1, with TRBD2 matching 7 bases. After removal of 2 bases from V and 2 bases from J, the junction contained 6 bases not matched to a gene. Germline V CDR1 and CDR2: SGHAT, FQDESV (reference sequence). The CDR3 has 16 amino acids. The DNA for the CDR3 is TGTGCCAGCAGCTTAACAGACGGGAGGCCCTACAATGAGCAGTTCTTC. This encodes CASSLTDGRPYNEQFF.

This clone was counted only a few times. The chain couples TRBV6-1 to TRBJ1-3; D perhaps matches TRBD1 (6 bases). Germline-derived CDR1 and CDR2 are MNHNS and SASEGT. V was clipped by 10 bases and J by 6 bases, with 19 bases between them. The CDR3 loop spans 14 amino acids. The CDR3 loop reads CAIKVRGTVNTIYF. In DNA form, the CDR3 reads TGTGCCATCAAAGTCAGGGGTACGGTAAACACCATATATTTT.

In its sample, this clone was seen many times. This sequence joins TRBV7-3 and TRBJ2-1; 9 bases line up with TRBD2. The CDR3 covers 16 residues. CDR1 and CDR2 (germline): SGHTA, FQGTGA. V lost 3 bases to trimming and J lost 6 bases; unmatched junction nucleotides: 9. The CDR3 DNA sequence: TGTGCCAGCAGCTTGAGTCCAGCGGGAGGTGGCAATGAGCAGTTCTTC. This encodes CASSLSPAGGGNEQFF. Together with reference TRBV7-3 and TRBJ2-1, the CDR3 gives the full variable domain: GAGVSQTPSNKVTEKGKYVELRCDPISGHTALYWYRQSLGQGPEFLIYFQGTGAADDSGLPNDRFFAVRPEGSVSTLKIQRTERGDSAVYLCASSLSPAGGGNEQFFGPGTRLTVL.

This clone was seen at least ten times. The rearrangement links TRBV6-2 or TRBV6-3 to TRBJ1-5; TRBD1 agrees at 12 bases. Germline CDR1 MNHEY, CDR2 SVGEGT. The CDR3 extends over 17 amino acids. V lost 2 bases and J lost 7; bases outside the gene matches: 9. The CDR3 sequence is CASSYRKGQGASQPQHF. The CDR3, as DNA: TGTGCCAGCAGTTACCGAAAGGGACAGGGGGCGTCACAGCCCCAGCATTTT.

The rearrangement uses TRBV6-1 and TRBJ2-1; D might be TRBD2 (6 bases). With 6 bases removed from V and 12 bases from J, the gap between germline ends came to 15 bases. CDR3 length equals 12 residues. Germline V gene lookup returns CDR1 MNHNS and CDR2 SASEGT. In DNA, the CDR3 is TGTGCCAGCAGAAGCTCGGGGAGGATGCAGTTCTTC. It translates to CASRSSGRMQFF.

This clone was counted once. CDR3 region: CANILATPLVGYQETQYF. CDR3 coding DNA: TGCGCCAACATCTTGGCCACCCCCTTAGTCGGGTACCAAGAGACCCAGTACTTC. The rearrangement links TRBV5-1 to TRBJ2-5; no clear D. The CDR3 spans 18 residues. Trimming removed 9 bases at V and 0 bases at J, with 27 bases between. The germline V gene encodes CDR1 SGHRS and CDR2 YFSETQ.

The rearrangement joins TRBV6-2 or TRBV6-3 to TRBJ2-1, with D perhaps matching TRBD1 (7 bases). Germline-derived CDR1 and CDR2 are MNHEY and SVGEGT. Deletions cut 0 bases from V and 8 bases from J, with 8 bases between. The CDR3 has 13 residues. The CDR3 loop is CASSYSRGDEQFF. In nucleotides, the CDR3 is TGTGCCAGCAGTTACTCCAGGGGGGATGAGCAGTTCTTC.

This clone came up many times. This sequence joins TRBV29-1 and TRBJ1-2; 12 bases align to TRBD1. Germline trimming cut 6 bases from V and 7 bases from J; bases unmatched to any gene: 6. Germline V gene data show CDR1 as SQVTM and CDR2 as ANQGSEA. This CDR3 is built from 13 residues. The CDR3 sequence is CSVPGTGGFGYTF. DNA for the CDR3: TGCAGCGTGCCAGGGACAGGGGGCTTTGGCTACACCTTC.

The rearrangement joins TRBV5-8 to TRBJ2-1, with a possible D match to TRBD1 (5 bases). The CDR3 is made up of 16 amino acids. Germline V gene data show CDR1 as SGHTS and CDR2 as YDEGEE. V dropped 4 bases and J dropped 9 bases, with 23 bases sitting between them. The CDR3 region has the DNA TGTGCCAGCAGCCCGTACACTGGGGCGGTCTACGGTGAGCAGTTCTTC. Translating gives CASSPYTGAVYGEQFF.

Of note for this clone: Germline is not matched at one junction end, which may reflect a read error. The rearrangement uses TRBV27 and TRBJ2-6, with D maybe TRBD2 (6 bases). The CDR3 runs to 14 residues. In germline, CDR1 is MNHEY, CDR2 SMNVEV (reference sequence). The CDR3 is CVSRLGLGANVLTF. For the CDR3, the DNA is TGTGTCAGCAGACTAGGGTTAGGTGCCAACGTCCTGACTTTC. Supplemented by reference TRBV27 and TRBJ2-6, the full variable domain reads EAQVTQNPRYLITVTGKKLTVTCSQNMNHEYMSWYRQDPGLGLRQIYYSMNVEVTDKGDVPEGYKVSRKEKRNFPLILESPSPNQTSLYFCVSRLGLGANVLTFGAGSRLTVL.

The chain employs TRBV4-3 and TRBJ2-6; possibly TRBD1 for D (6 bases). CDR1 and CDR2 from the germline V gene are LGHNA and YSLEER. V lost 3 bases to trimming and J lost 0 bases, with 12 bases between them. The CDR3 runs to 17 residues. The CDR3 sequence: CASSHGTTISGANVLTF. CDR3 nucleotide sequence: TGCGCCAGCAGCCACGGGACAACGATCTCTGGGGCCAACGTCCTGACTTTC.

This rearrangement joins TRBV5-1 to TRBJ2-1; D is undetermined. The germline V and J ends were trimmed by 1 base and 6 bases, with 8 bases remaining between them. Germline assignment: CDR1 SGHRS and CDR2 YFSETQ. This CDR3 is built from 13 residues. For the CDR3, the DNA is TGCGCCAGCAGCTTGCGTACCACCAATGAGCAGTTCTTC. This translates into CASSLRTTNEQFF.

This clone was counted at least ten times. The rearrangement uses TRBV7-9 and TRBJ2-5; 7 bases agree with TRBD2. There are 14 residues in the CDR3. Germline trimming cut 1 base from V and 4 bases from J; bases unmatched to any gene: 3. Looked up from germline, CDR1 is SEHNR and CDR2 is FQNEAQ (reference sequence). The CDR3 coding sequence is TGTGCCAGCAGCTTAGGACTAGCTGGAGAGACCCAGTACTTC. It encodes CASSLGLAGETQYF.

This clone was counted many times. This sequence joins TRBV7-3 and TRBJ2-5; 7 bases fit TRBD2. V dropped 1 base and J dropped 4; count of bases not matched to a gene: 3. The CDR3 loop spans 14 amino acids. From germline, CDR1 is SGHTA and CDR2 FQGTGA. The CDR3 spells CASSLNGGRETQYF. The CDR3 nucleotides are TGTGCCAGCAGCTTAAATGGCGGGAGAGAGACCCAGTACTTC.

This clone was counted ten times or more. Other nucleotide sequences in the sample specify the same CDR3. J is TRBJ1-2 and V is TRBV5-4, with unresolved D. Germline CDR1 is SGHNT and CDR2 is YYREEE (reference sequence). With 1 base removed from V and 5 bases from J, the gap between germline ends came to 9 bases. The CDR3 runs 13 residues. CDR3 sequence: CASSLYGLYGYTF. The CDR3 nucleotides are TGTGCCAGCAGCTTGTATGGGTTATATGGCTACACCTTC.

This clone occurred many times. This chain uses TRBV6-1 with TRBJ2-1; D unclear. Germline V lookup: CDR1 MNHNS, CDR2 SASEGT. There are 12 residues in the CDR3. V was shortened by 2 bases and J by 8 bases, with 7 bases between the two germline ends. CDR3 in amino acids: CASSESGHEQFF. CDR3 nucleotides: TGTGCCAGCAGTGAAAGTGGCCATGAGCAGTTCTTC.

Ten or more counts support this clone. The chain combines TRBV5-1 with TRBJ2-2, with D hard to call. The CDR3 consists of 13 residues. The germline V and J ends were trimmed by 0 bases and 6 bases, with 6 bases remaining between them. Germline lookup yields CDR1 SGHRS and CDR2 YFSETQ. The CDR3 loop is CASSLGSSGELFF. DNA of the CDR3: TGCGCCAGCAGCTTGGGTAGCTCCGGGGAGCTGTTTTTT.

This clone was seen repeatedly, ten times or more. The CDR3, as DNA: TGTGCCAGCAGCTACCGGGACATGTTGGGCACTGAAGCTTTCTTT. Its translation is CASSYRDMLGTEAFF. The gene calls are TRBV7-9 and TRBJ1-1, with D tentatively TRBD1 (6 bases). CDR3 length: 15 residues. Germline V CDR1 and CDR2: SEHNR, FQNEAQ (reference sequence). V dropped 4 bases and J dropped 4 bases, with 16 bases sitting between them.

This clone was observed at least ten times. The chain employs TRBV2 and TRBJ1-1; 11 bases fit TRBD1. The V and J ends lost 6 bases and 8 bases, in that order; junction bases with no gene match: 8. Per the germline V gene, CDR1 is SNHLY and CDR2 is FYNNEI. This CDR3 spans 14 amino acids. CDR3 sequence reads: CASRTLDRGPEAFF. Here the CDR3 DNA reads TGTGCCAGCAGGACCTTGGACAGGGGGCCCGAAGCTTTCTTT.

This clone was recorded at least ten times. The CDR3 here is CSADSPTGLGYTF. The CDR3 DNA follows: TGCAGTGCTGACTCTCCGACAGGGCTTGGCTACACCTTC. The chain recombines TRBV20-1 with TRBJ1-2; 7 nucleotides align to TRBD1. V was clipped by 5 bases and J by 7 bases; unmatched bases: 10. The CDR3 has 13 amino acids. Germline-derived CDR1 and CDR2 are DFQATT and SNEGSKA (reference sequence).